A selection of T cell receptor beta chains follows, all from one sample in a study of graft-versus-host responses after intestinal transplantation. Which antigens these TCRs recognize remains unknown. Assay: immunoSEQ multiplex PCR; the TCRdb copy retains only in-frame clones and omits some. Found here are around 40,000 clones, roughly 95% of them singletons; the top ten hold about 0.23%. The specimen comprised unstimulated CD4+ T cells sorted from spleen or lymph node cells, sampled before transplant. The receptor source for this set is a human donor who was the organ donor for an intestinal transplant. Both conserved end residues are part of each CDR3. The order of the fields is clone size, V gene, J gene, D gene, CDR3 DNA, CDR3 protein. D genes are given only for firm matches. Expanded clones are given a class, and other clones once, few, many or no size at all.

NA,TRBV21-1,TRBJ2-5,NA,TGTGCCAGCAGCAACCAGCGGGGGGGCCGGGAGACCCAGTACTTC,CASSNQRGGRETQYF
NA,TRBV9,TRBJ2-3,TRBD1,TGTGCCAGCAGTCCGGGACAGGGGGTCCGTAGCACAGATACGCAGTATTTT,CASSPGQGVRSTDTQYF
once,TRBV27,TRBJ2-1,NA,TGTGCCAGCAGTTTACGGGGGCGTTCCTACAATGAGCAGTTCTTC,CASSLRGRSYNEQFF
NA,TRBV11-2,TRBJ2-3,NA,TGTGCCAGCAGCTTAGATTGGACAGATACGCAGTATTTT,CASSLDWTDTQYF
NA,TRBV7-9,TRBJ1-2,NA,TGTGCCAGCAGCTTAGGGGGCTATGGCTACACCTTC,CASSLGGYGYTF
once,TRBV7-2,TRBJ2-7,NA,TGTGCCAGCAGCTTAACCCCCTACGAGCAGTACTTC,CASSLTPYEQYF
NA,TRBV7-2,TRBJ1-1,NA,TGTGCCAGCAGAGAGGGGCGGGCCGGTGAAGCTTTCTTT,CASREGRAGEAFF
NA,TRBV14,TRBJ1-2,NA,TGTGCCAGCAGCCGCGGGACCGAGGGATACTATGGCTACACCTTC,CASSRGTEGYYGYTF
NA,TRBV5-5,TRBJ1-2,NA,TGTGCCAGCAGGTTCCATGGTGAGGGCTACACCTTC,CASRFHGEGYTF
NA,TRBV6-5,TRBJ2-7,NA,TGTGCCAGCAGTTACACTGAGACCGGGACGGAGTACTTC,CASSYTETGTEYF
NA,TRBV9,TRBJ2-1,NA,TGTGCCAGCAGCGTAGCTGGGTCGGGGGCTCTTATCCGAAGGGATGAGCAGTTCTTC,CASSVAGSGALIRRDEQFF
NA,TRBV15,TRBJ1-6,TRBD1,TGTGCCACCAGCAGGAGGGGACAGGGGGCCTCCTATAATTCACCCCTCCACTTT,CATSRRGQGASYNSPLHF
NA,TRBV6-6,TRBJ1-1,NA,TGTGCCAGCATCTTCGACGCGGGGAACACTGAAGCTTTCTTT,CASIFDAGNTEAFF
NA,TRBV18,TRBJ2-5,TRBD1,TGTGCCAGCTCACCCCACAGGGGTGAGACCCAGTACTTC,CASSPHRGETQYF
NA,TRBV19,TRBJ2-7,TRBD2,TGTGCCAGTAGTCCCCTCGGGAGGGGTGCCTACGAGCAGTACTTC,CASSPLGRGAYEQYF
NA,TRBV6-6,TRBJ2-7,NA,TGTGCCACCCAAACGGGACCCTACGAGCAGTACTTC,CATQTGPYEQYF